The T cell receptor (beta chain) under discussion was sequenced for a study of blood T cell repertoires in COVID-19. At the level of the study: Researchers got acute and convalescent COVID-19 samples from the United States, Italy and Spain.

This clone appeared a few times. The ends were cut back, 8 bases at V and 3 bases at J, with 11 bases in the middle. The CDR3 has 13 residues. Germline V gene lookup returns CDR1 SNHLY and CDR2 FYNNEI. As processed by the authors: Reference gene primer amplification in the assay estimated nucleated cell counts. Clones were sequenced by immunoSEQ multiplex PCR, and TCRdb holds only the in-frame ones, with some missing. V and J calls and clone size come straight from that table; D and trimming were deduced from the DNA. The sample contains 130,000 or so clones, 80% of which appear only once. The V and J genes are TRBV2 and TRBJ1-5, with D unresolved. This TCR was sampled from a human donor in a cohort sampled during active COVID-19. Sequencing used peripheral blood. In nucleotides, the CDR3 is TGTGCCAGCGGTCAGGTTGACAATCAGCCCCAGCATTTT. This sequence encodes CASGQVDNQPQHF. Full variable domain (remainder filled in from reference TRBV2 and TRBJ1-5): EPEVTQTPSHQVTQMGQEVILRCVPISNHLYFYWYRQILGQKVEFLVSFYNNEISEKSEIFDDQFSVERPDGSNFTLKIRSTKLEDSAMYFCASGQVDNQPQHFGDGTRLSIL.